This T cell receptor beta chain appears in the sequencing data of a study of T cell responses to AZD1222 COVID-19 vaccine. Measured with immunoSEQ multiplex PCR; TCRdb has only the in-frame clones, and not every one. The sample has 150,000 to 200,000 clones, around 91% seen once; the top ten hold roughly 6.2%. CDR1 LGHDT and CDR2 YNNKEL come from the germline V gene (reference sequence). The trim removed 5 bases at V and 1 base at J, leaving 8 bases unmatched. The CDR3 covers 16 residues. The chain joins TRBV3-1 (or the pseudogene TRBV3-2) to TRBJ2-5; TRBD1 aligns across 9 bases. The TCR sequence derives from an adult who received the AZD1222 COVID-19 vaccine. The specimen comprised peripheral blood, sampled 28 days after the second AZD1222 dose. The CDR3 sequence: CASSLRRTGAQETQYF. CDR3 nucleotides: TGTGCCAGCAGCTTACGTCGGACAGGGGCCCAAGAGACCCAGTACTTC.